Included here is one TCR beta chain sequence, with context. This receptor's antigen is unknown. One base away there is no much larger clone; base qualities are not given. The entry originates in a study of CD8 T cells in ankylosing spondylitis (dated by TCRdb to 2017 to 2019). Some background on the complete study: The study profiled T cell receptor beta repertoires in healthy donors and ankylosing spondylitis patients to find disease-linked TCR variants. Peripheral blood was sampled, and synovial fluid was additionally collected from ankylosing spondylitis patients. In total, the full study cohort was made up of approximately 99 healthy donors and 25 or so ankylosing spondylitis patients. Paper-wide results and their limitations: Significant enrichment of the disease-linked clones was reported in matched synovial fluid samples from ankylosing spondylitis patients. Some motif variants had previously been reported in the synovial fluid and blood of reactive arthritis patients, which suggests shared mechanisms of disease initiation. The disease-linked clones showed a CD8+ phenotype and occurred at relatively low frequencies in peripheral blood. A TCR beta motif of roughly 8 highly homologous amino acid variants appeared characteristic of blood from ankylosing spondylitis patients.

Instrument used: Illumina HiSeq 2500. Quantitative 5'-RACE with molecular barcodes was the method used to prepare the TCR beta libraries. The source study handled its data this way. A new computational method based on a probabilistic model of VDJ rearrangement was used to identify disease-linked TCR variants. The raw public data were reprocessed by TCRdb itself: fastp quality trimming at Q25, MiXCR clonotype calling, in-frame beta chains only. Rows are unified per CDR3 protein, each entry keeping the most common DNA and genes. TCRdb, not the original authors, processed these V and J calls. The sample contains 670,000 or so distinct CDR3 sequences, under 20% of them found a single time. Together, the top ten hold around 20% of the sample. Material for sequencing was blood, either unsorted or a sorted T cell fraction (not recorded which). This TCR derives from a male donor with ankylosing spondylitis.

The DNA sequence follows: TGTGCCAGCAGTTTAACACTACAGGGGGCGGTGAGCTATGGCTACACCTTC. Translation gives CASSLTLQGAVSYGYTF. Recombination connected TRBV12-3 or TRBV12-4 to TRBJ1-2; TRBD1 fits 9 bases in the junction. From the cysteine up to the phenylalanine, the CDR3 has a length of 17 residues. Only CDR3 DNA is held: 51 bases, read in frame from base 1. V ends up 2 bases short and J 4 bases short, with an unmatched junction base count of 11.